This T cell receptor (beta chain) was identified during a study of T cell responses to AZD1222 COVID-19 vaccine. The study's findings and limits: Only a handful of AZD1222 recipients tested seropositive at baseline.

Notes on this clone: Its target is not known.

The table came from immunoSEQ multiplex PCR; TCRdb's copy has only in-frame clones and leaves some out. The sample includes about 180,000 clones, roughly 92% of them seen just once. The length of the CDR3 is 15 residues. Germline V gene data show CDR1 as SEHNR and CDR2 as FQNEAQ (reference sequence). The V gene lost 5 bases and the J gene lost 1 base, with 14 bases spanning the gap. This clonotype originated in an adult in good health. The chain carries TRBV7-9 and TRBJ1-1, with TRBD1 as a possible D gene (6 bases). Material: peripheral blood, obtained on day 0 of AZD1222 vaccination. The CDR3 protein is CASSLISTGNTEAFF. CDR3 in DNA: TGTGCCAGCAGCCTAATCTCGACAGGGAACACTGAAGCTTTCTTT.